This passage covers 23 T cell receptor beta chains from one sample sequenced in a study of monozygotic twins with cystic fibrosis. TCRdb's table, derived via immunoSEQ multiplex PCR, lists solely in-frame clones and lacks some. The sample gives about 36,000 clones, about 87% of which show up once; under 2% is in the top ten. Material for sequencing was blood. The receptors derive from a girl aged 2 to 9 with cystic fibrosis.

The CDR3 region is CASSWRGPTSDYGYTF. CDR3 DNA sequence: TGTGCCAGCAGCTGGAGGGGCCCAACGTCGGACTATGGCTACACCTTC. The rearrangement uses TRBV7-3 and TRBJ1-2, with D perhaps TRBD1 (5 bases). The length of the CDR3 is 16 residues. Germline V CDR1 and CDR2: SGHTA, FQGTGA. Trimming took off 4 bases at V and 3 bases at J, with 18 bases between the two ends.

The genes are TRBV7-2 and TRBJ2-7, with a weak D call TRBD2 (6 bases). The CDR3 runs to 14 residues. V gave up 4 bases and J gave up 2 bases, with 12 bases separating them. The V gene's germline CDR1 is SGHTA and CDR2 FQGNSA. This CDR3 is CASSSERTTYEQYF. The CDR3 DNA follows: TGTGCCAGCAGCTCGGAGCGGACTACCTACGAGCAGTACTTC.

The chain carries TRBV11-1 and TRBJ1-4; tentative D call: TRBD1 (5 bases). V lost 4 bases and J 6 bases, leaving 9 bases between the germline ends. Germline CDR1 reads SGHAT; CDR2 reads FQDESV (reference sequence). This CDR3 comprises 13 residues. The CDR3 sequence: CASSSLGDEKLFF. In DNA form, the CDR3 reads TGTGCCAGCAGCTCACTAGGGGATGAAAAACTGTTTTTT. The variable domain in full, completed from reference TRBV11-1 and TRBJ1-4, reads EAEVAQSPRYKITEKSQAVAFWCDPISGHATLYWYRQILGQGPELLVQFQDESVVDDSQLPKDRFSAERLKGVDSTLKIQPAELGDSAMYLCASSSLGDEKLFFGSGTQLSVL.

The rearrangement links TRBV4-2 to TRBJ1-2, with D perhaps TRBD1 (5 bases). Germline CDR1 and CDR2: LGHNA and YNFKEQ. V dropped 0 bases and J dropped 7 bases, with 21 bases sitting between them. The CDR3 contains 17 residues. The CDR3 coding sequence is TGTGCCAGCAGCCAAGATCGAGGAGGGGATAGATTGGGTGGCTACACCTTC. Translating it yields CASSQDRGGDRLGGYTF.

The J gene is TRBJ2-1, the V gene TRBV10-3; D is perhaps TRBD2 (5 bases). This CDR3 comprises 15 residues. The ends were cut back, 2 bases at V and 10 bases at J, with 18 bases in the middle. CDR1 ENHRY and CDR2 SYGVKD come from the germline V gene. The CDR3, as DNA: TGTGCCATCAGTGAGAGAGGGAATAGTGGCCCGGAGCAGTTCTTC. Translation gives CAISERGNSGPEQFF.

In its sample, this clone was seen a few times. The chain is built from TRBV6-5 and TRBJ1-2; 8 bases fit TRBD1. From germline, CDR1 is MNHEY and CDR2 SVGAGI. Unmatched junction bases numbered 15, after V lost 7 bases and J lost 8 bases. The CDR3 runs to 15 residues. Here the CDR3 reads CASTPLFGTGGGYTF. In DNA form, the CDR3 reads TGTGCCAGCACTCCTCTCTTCGGGACAGGAGGAGGCTACACCTTC.

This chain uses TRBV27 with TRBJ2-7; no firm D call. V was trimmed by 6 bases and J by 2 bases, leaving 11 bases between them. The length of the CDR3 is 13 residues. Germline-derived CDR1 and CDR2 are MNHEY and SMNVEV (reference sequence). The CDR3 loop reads CASSLDPAYEQYF. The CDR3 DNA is TGTGCCAGCAGCTTAGACCCCGCCTACGAGCAGTACTTC.

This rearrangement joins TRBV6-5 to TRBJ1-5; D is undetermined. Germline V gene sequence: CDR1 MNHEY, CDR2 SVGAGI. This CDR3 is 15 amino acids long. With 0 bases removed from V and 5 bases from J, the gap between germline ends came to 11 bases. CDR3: CASSYSPAADQPQHF. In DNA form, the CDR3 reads TGTGCCAGCAGTTACTCCCCGGCAGCGGATCAGCCCCAGCATTTT.

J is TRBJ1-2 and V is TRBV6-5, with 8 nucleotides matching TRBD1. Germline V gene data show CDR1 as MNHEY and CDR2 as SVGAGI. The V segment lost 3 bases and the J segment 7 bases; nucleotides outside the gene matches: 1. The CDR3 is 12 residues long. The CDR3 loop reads CASSYGQGGYTF. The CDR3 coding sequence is TGTGCCAGCAGTTATGGACAGGGTGGCTACACCTTC.

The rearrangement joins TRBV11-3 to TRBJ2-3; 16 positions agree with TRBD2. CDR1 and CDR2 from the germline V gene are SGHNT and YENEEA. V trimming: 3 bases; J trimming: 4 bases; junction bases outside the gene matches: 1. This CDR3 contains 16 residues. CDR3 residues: CASSFGTSGGADTQYF. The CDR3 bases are TGTGCCAGCAGCTTCGGGACTAGCGGGGGGGCAGATACGCAGTATTTT.

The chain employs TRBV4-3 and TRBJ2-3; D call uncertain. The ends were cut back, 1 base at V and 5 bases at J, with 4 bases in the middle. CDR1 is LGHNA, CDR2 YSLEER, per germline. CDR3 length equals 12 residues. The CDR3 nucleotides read TGCGCCAGCAGCCAAGTAGGAGATACGCAGTATTTT. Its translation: CASSQVGDTQYF.

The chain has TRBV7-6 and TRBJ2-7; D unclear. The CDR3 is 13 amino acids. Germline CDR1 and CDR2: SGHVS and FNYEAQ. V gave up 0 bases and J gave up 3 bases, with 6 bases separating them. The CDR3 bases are TGTGCCAGCAGCTTAGCGGTGAGCTACGAGCAGTACTTC. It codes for CASSLAVSYEQYF.

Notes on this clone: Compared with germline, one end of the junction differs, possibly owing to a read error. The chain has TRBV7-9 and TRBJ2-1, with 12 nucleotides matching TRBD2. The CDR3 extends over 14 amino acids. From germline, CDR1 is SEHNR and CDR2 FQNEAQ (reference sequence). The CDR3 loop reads CASSLAGGHNEQFF. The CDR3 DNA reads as TGTGCCAGCAGCCTAGCGGGGGGGCACAATGAGCAGTTCTTC.

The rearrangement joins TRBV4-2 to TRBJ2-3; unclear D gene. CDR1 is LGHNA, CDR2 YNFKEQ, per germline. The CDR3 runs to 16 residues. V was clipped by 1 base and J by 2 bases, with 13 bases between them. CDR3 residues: CASSQAIGGDTDTQYF. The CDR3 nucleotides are TGTGCCAGCAGCCAAGCTATAGGTGGAGACACAGATACGCAGTATTTT.

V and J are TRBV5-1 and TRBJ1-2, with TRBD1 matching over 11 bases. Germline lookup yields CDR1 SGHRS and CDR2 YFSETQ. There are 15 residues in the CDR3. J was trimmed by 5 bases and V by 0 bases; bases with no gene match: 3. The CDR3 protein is CASSLAGTGGYGYTF. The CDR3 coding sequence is TGCGCCAGCAGCTTGGCCGGGACAGGGGGATATGGCTACACCTTC.

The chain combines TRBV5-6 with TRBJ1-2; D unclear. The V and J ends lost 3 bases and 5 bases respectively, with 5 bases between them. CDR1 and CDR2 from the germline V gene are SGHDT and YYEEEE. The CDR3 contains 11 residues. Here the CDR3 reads CASSWSYGYTF. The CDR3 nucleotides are TGTGCCAGCAGCTGGTCGTATGGCTACACCTTC.

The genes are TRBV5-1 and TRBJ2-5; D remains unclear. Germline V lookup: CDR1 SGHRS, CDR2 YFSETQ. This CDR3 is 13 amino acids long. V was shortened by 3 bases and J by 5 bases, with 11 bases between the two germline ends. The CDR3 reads CASSSGVVETQYF. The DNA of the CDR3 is TGCGCCAGCAGCTCTGGGGTCGTGGAGACCCAGTACTTC.

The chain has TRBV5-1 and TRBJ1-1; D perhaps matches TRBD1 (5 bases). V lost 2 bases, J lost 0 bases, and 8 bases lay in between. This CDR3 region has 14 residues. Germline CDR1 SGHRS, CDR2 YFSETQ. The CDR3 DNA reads TGCGCCAGCAGCTTCGACAGCGTGAACACTGAAGCTTTCTTT. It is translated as CASSFDSVNTEAFF.

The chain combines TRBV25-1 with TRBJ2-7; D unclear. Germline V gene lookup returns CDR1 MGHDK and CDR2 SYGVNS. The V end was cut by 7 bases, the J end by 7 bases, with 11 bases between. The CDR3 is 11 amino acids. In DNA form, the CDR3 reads TGTGCCAGCATGTGGCCCTCAGAGCAGTACTTC. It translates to CASMWPSEQYF.

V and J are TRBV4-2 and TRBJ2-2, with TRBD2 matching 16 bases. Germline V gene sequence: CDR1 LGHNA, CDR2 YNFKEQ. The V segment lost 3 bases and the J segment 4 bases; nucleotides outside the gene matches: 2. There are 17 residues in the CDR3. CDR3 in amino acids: CASSHGTSGGVTGELFF. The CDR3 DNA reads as TGTGCCAGCAGCCACGGGACTAGCGGGGGGGTCACCGGGGAGCTGTTTTTT.

Here the CDR3 DNA reads TGTGCCAGCTTCCACGGCGGCTACACCTTC. This translates into CASFHGGYTF. This sequence joins TRBV6-5 and TRBJ1-2; D unclear. With 8 bases removed from V and 8 bases from J, the gap between germline ends came to 9 bases. Germline V gene lookup returns CDR1 MNHEY and CDR2 SVGAGI. This CDR3 has 10 amino acids.

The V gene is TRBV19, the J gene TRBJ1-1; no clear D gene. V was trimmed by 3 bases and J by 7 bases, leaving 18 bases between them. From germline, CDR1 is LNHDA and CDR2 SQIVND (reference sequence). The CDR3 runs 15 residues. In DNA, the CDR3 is TGTGCCAGTAGTATCGAACACACCTCAGGAGTTGAAGCTTTCTTT. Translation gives CASSIEHTSGVEAFF.

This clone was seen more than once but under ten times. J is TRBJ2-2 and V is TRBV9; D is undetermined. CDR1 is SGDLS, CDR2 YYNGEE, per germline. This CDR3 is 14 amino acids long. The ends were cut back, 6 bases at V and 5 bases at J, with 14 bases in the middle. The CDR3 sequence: CASTLTTETGELFF. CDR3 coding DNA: TGTGCCAGCACCCTAACCACCGAGACCGGGGAGCTGTTTTTT.